This TCR beta chain is from a study of early T cells in non-severe SARS-CoV-2 infection. Study context: Bulk RNA from unsorted whole blood was sequenced; chains were unpaired.

The table lists this clonotype with many counts. As yet, its antigen is unknown. V gave up 5 bases and J gave up 5 bases, with 15 bases separating them. This CDR3 region has 14 residues. Germline values: CDR1 SGHNT, CDR2 YENEEA. Study results and caveats: CD4 and private specificities were missed by VDJdb matching, which favored anti-spike CD8 responses.

Each single cDNA molecule received a unique molecular identifier. TCRdb ran MiXCR on the 5' RACE reads and lists one entry per CDR3 protein. The table shows tens of thousands of distinct CDR3 sequences, with 3% to 5% occurring only once. The sample was whole blood. The chain couples TRBV11-3 to TRBJ2-5; the D call may be TRBD1 or TRBD2 (6 bases each). This receptor was identified in an adult who was a healthcare worker with PCR-confirmed SARS-CoV-2 infection or an uninfected control (not recorded which). In DNA form, the CDR3 reads TGTGCCAGCAGCCCGACCGGGGGCATGGAGACCCAGTACTTC. The encoded protein is CASSPTGGMETQYF.